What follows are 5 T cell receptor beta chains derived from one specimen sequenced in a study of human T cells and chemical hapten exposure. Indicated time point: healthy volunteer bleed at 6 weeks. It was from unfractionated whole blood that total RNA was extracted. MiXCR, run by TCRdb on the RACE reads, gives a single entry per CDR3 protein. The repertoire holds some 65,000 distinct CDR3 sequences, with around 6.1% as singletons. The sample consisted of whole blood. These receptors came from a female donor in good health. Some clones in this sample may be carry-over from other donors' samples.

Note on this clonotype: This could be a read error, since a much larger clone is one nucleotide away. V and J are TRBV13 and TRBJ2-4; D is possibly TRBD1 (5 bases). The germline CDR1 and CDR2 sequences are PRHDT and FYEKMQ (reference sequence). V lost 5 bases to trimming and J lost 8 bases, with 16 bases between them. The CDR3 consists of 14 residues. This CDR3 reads CASSARALKDIQYF. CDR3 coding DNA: TGTGCCAGCAGCGCCAGGGCCCTTAAAGACATTCAGTACTTC.

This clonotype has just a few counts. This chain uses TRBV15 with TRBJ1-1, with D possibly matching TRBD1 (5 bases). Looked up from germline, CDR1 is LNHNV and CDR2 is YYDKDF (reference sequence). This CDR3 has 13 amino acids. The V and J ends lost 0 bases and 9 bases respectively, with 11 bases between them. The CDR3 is CATSRDGGGKAFF. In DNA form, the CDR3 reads TGTGCCACCAGCAGAGATGGGGGAGGGAAAGCTTTCTTT.

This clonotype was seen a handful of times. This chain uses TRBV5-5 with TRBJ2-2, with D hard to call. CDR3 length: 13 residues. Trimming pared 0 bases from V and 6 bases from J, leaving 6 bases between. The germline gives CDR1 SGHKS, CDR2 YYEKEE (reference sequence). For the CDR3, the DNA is TGTGCCAGCAGCTTGGATCCCCCCGGGGAGCTGTTTTTT. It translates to CASSLDPPGELFF. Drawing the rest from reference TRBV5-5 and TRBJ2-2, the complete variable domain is DAGVTQSPTHLIKTRGQQVTLRCSPISGHKSVSWYQQVLGQGPQFIFQYYEKEERGRGNFPDRFSARQFPNYSSELNVNALLLGDSALYLCASSLDPPGELFFGEGSRLTVL.

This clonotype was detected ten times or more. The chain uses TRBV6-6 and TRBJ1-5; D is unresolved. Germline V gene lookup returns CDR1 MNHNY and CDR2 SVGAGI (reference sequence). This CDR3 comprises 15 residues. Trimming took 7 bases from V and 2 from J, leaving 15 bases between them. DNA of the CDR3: TGTGCCAGCACCATAGATGGGGTAGGCAATCAGCCCCAGCATTTT. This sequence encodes CASTIDGVGNQPQHF.

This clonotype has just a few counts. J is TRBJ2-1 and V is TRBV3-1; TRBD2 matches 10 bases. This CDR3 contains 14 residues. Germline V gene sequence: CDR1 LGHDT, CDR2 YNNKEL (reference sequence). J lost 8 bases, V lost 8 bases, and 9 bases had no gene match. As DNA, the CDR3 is TGTGCCAGCGGACCGGGACTAGCGTCGGATGAGCAGTTCTTC. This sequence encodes CASGPGLASDEQFF.